The clone carrying this TCR beta chain has just a few counts. The source of the sample is a study of human T cells and chemical hapten exposure. Study at large: Patients additionally received therapeutic doses of diphenylcyclopropenone on the scalp once a week, and this continued throughout the approximately 23-week study.

The CDR3 extends over 13 amino acids. Germline-derived CDR1 and CDR2 are GTSNPN and SVGIG (reference sequence). With 0 bases removed from V and 4 bases from J, the gap between germline ends came to 9 bases. The time point here: pre-sensitization, week 0. The sample's treatment: therapeutic diphenylcyclopropenone sensitization with weekly scalp DPC. The library gave individual cDNA molecules unique molecular identifiers. TCRdb reanalysed the RACE reads using MiXCR and keeps one entry per CDR3 protein. The table lists under 400,000 distinct CDR3 sequences, approximately 5% of them singletons, with 2.6% in the top ten.

The clonotype was recovered from a woman in her forties or fifties with alopecia areata. Some clones in this sample may be carry-over from other donors' samples. The sample was whole blood, taken in connection with sensitization to the hapten diphenylcyclopropenone (DPC). The J gene is TRBJ1-1, the V gene TRBV30; D uncertain. CDR3 bases: TGTGCCTGGAGTGTAAAGCTAAGCACTGAAGCTTTCTTT. Amino acid sequence: CAWSVKLSTEAFF.